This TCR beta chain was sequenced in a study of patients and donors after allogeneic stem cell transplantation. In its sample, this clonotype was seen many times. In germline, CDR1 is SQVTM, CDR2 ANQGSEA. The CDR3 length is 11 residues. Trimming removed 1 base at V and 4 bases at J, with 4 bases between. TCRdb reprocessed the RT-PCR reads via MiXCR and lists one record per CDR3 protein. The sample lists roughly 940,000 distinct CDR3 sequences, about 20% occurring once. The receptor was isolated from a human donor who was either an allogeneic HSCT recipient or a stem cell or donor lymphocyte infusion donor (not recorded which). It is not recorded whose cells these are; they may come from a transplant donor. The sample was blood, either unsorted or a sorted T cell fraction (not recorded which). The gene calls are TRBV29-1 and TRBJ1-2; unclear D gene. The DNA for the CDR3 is TGCAGCGTTGAAGGAGTCTATGGCTACACCTTC. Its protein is CSVEGVYGYTF.